The rows below give T cell receptor beta chains drawn from one sample of a study of cytomegalovirus exposure and HLA in healthy donors. Method: immunoSEQ multiplex PCR; TCRdb's copy keeps in-frame clones and lacks some. The sample consists of approximately 160,000 clones, roughly 85% of them appearing once. Material: PBMCs. These receptor sequences come from a male donor in good health and CMV-seronegative. CDR3s include the opening cysteine and the closing phenylalanine or tryptophan. A D gene is named only where the DNA matches it firmly. Clone size is given for some rows only: seen once, a few or many times, or a class if the clone is expanded.

NA	NA	TRBV27	TRBJ1-2	TGTGCCAGCAGCCCCGCGGACAGCTTCTATGGCTACACCTTC	CASSPADSFYGYTF
NA	NA	TRBV6-5	TRBJ1-1	TGTGCCAGCACCGAAGGGGGGGGTCGGTTCACTGAAGCTTTCTTT	CASTEGGGRFTEAFF
NA	NA	TRBV15	TRBJ1-3	TGTGCCACCAGCAGAGAGAGCAGGGGAAACACCATATATTTT	CATSRESRGNTIYF
NA	NA	TRBV2	TRBJ2-1	TGTGCCAGCAGTGAAGCCCCCGAGGAAGAGCAGTTCTTC	CASSEAPEEEQFF
TRBD1	NA	TRBV6-5	TRBJ2-7	TGTGCCAGCAGTGGCCTGGACAGGGGGCTCTACGAGCAGTACTTC	CASSGLDRGLYEQYF
TRBD1	NA	TRBV27	TRBJ1-1	TGTGCCAGCAGTCCCCTCCCGACAGGGCACACTGAAGCTTTCTTT	CASSPLPTGHTEAFF
TRBD2	few	TRBV5-6	TRBJ2-3	TGTGCCAGCAGCTTGTCGGGACTAGCGGGAGGAGATAGCACAGATACGCAGTATTTT	CASSLSGLAGGDSTDTQYF
TRBD1	NA	TRBV7-2	TRBJ1-1	TGTGCCAGCAGCTTACGGGACAGGGGGCAAGCTTTCTTT	CASSLRDRGQAFF
NA	NA	TRBV2	TRBJ2-7	TGTGCCAGCAGTGAAGCGGAGATGTACGAGCAGTACTTC	CASSEAEMYEQYF
NA	NA	TRBV7-3	TRBJ2-2	TGTGCCAGCAGCTTAACCGCATCACCTAGTGCCGGGGAGCTGTTTTTT	CASSLTASPSAGELFF
TRBD2	NA	TRBV7-9	TRBJ2-3	TGTGCCAGCAGCCCTAGCGGGGGCGCAGATACGCAGTATTTT	CASSPSGGADTQYF
TRBD1	NA	TRBV6-6	TRBJ1-1	TGTGCCAGCAGTTCCCGGGACAGGGGATTGAACACTGAAGCTTTCTTT	CASSSRDRGLNTEAFF
TRBD2	NA	TRBV9	TRBJ2-3	TGTGCCAGCAGCGTATCACAGGGCGGGGGGACAGATACGCAGTATTTT	CASSVSQGGGTDTQYF
TRBD2	NA	TRBV6-6	TRBJ2-1	TGTGCCAGCAGTCCTAGCGGGGCAAATGAGCAGTTCTTC	CASSPSGANEQFF
TRBD1	few	TRBV27	TRBJ1-1	TGTGCCAGCAGTTCGATAGGGACAGGGGATACTGAAGCTTTCTTT	CASSSIGTGDTEAFF
NA	NA	TRBV5-4	TRBJ2-7	TGTGCCAGCAGCTTGGGGAGCTCCTACGAGCAGTACTTC	CASSLGSSYEQYF
NA	few	TRBV5-3	TRBJ1-6	TGTGCCAGAAGCAAGGAGGATAGTTCACCCCTCCACTTT	CARSKEDSSPLHF
TRBD1	NA	TRBV6-4	TRBJ2-5	TGTGCCAGCAGCGCCGGGACAGGGGGCCAAGAGACCCAGTACTTC	CASSAGTGGQETQYF
NA	NA	TRBV5-1	TRBJ2-3	TGCGCCAGCAGCTTGGACCCCTATCCAGATACGCAGTATTTT	CASSLDPYPDTQYF
TRBD1	NA	TRBV30	TRBJ2-7	TGTGCCTGGAGTTTCGGGACAGGGGATCTCGAGCAGTACTTC	CAWSFGTGDLEQYF
NA	NA	TRBV29-1	TRBJ1-1	TGCAGCGTTGGGGGCGACACTGAAGCTTTCTTT	CSVGGDTEAFF
NA	NA	TRBV7-9	TRBJ1-1	TGTGCCAGCAGCTCCTTGGACAAGAACACTGAAGCTTTCTTT	CASSSLDKNTEAFF
TRBD1	NA	TRBV5-5	TRBJ1-2	TGTGCCAGCAGTCAAGACAGGGCCCATGGCTACACCTTC	CASSQDRAHGYTF
TRBD1	NA	TRBV25-1	TRBJ1-2	TGTGCCAGCAGTGAATCGGGACAGTTTGTTGGCTACACCTTC	CASSESGQFVGYTF
NA	few	TRBV7-2	TRBJ1-3	TGTGCCAGCAGCTTAGGATGGACAGCGGGAGGAAACACCATATATTTT	CASSLGWTAGGNTIYF
NA	NA	TRBV6-5	TRBJ1-2	TGTGCCAGCAGTTACTCCCAGGGGTCGGATGGCTACATCTTC	CASSYSQGSDGYIF
NA	NA	TRBV5-6	TRBJ2-3	TGTGCCAGCAGCTTATGGACAGATTATAGCACAGATACGCAGTATTTT	CASSLWTDYSTDTQYF
NA	NA	TRBV2	TRBJ2-1	TGTGCCAGCAGCCGAGGCGGGGCTCCATACAATGAGCAGTTCTTC	CASSRGGAPYNEQFF
TRBD1	NA	TRBV7-2	TRBJ2-3	TGTGCCAGCAGCTTAGATGGACAGGGGCGGGATACGCAGTATTTT	CASSLDGQGRDTQYF
NA	NA	TRBV4-3	TRBJ2-3	TGCGCCAGCAGCCAACGCAGGTGGGGCACAGATACGCAGTATTTT	CASSQRRWGTDTQYF